This T cell receptor beta chain is drawn from a study of shared clonotypes between healthy human individuals. This clone was counted a single time. An assay was performed, and its level was deep. Some 32,000 T cell genomes, or around 200 ng DNA, went into the sorted-subset replicate PCRs. In the authors' workflow: Filtering differed, since immunoSEQ gave only junction sequences and no quality scores. Sequenced by immunoSEQ multiplex PCR; TCRdb stores in-frame clones only, minus some. V, J and clone size were drawn from that table, and D and trimming were deduced from the DNA. The sample contains about 980,000 clones, 76% of which appear only once. Germline values: CDR1 MNHNY, CDR2 SVGAGI (reference sequence). V lost 4 bases to trimming and J lost 4 bases; unmatched junction nucleotides: 5. This CDR3 spans 15 amino acids.

The origin of this receptor is a man younger than 35 in good health. This sequence joins TRBV6-6 and TRBJ2-2; 8 bases fit TRBD1. The sample comprised memory CD4+ T cells sorted from blood. Subset of the sample: CD45RA-negative fraction. The CDR3 nucleotides read TGTGCCAGCAGTTCCCCGACAGGGGCCACCGGGGAGCTGTTTTTT. Translation: CASSSPTGATGELFF.